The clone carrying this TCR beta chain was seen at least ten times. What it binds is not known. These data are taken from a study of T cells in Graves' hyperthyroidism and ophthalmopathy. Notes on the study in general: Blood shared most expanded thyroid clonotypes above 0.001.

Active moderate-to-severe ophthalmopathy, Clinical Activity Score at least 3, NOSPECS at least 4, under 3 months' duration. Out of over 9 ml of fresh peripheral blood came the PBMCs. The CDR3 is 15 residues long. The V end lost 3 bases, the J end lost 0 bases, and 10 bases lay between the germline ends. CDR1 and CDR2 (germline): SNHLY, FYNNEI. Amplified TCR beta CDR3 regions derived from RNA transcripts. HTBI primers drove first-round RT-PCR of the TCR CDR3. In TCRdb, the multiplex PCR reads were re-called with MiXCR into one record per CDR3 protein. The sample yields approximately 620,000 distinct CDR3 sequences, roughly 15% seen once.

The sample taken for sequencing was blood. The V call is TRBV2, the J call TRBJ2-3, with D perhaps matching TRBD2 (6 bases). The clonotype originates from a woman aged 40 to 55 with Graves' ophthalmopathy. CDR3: CASSDRGWSTDTQYF. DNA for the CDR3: TGTGCCAGCAGTGATCGGGGGTGGAGCACAGATACGCAGTATTTT.